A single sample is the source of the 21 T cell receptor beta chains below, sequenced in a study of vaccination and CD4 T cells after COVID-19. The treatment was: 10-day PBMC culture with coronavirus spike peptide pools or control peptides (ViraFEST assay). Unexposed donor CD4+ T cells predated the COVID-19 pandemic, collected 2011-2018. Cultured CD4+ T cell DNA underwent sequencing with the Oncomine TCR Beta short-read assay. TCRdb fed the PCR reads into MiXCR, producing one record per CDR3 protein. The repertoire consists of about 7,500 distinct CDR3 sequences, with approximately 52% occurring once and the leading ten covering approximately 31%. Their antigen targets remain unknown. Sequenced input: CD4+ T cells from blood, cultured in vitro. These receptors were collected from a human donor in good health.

This CDR3 reads CASSRTALMAQYF. The CDR3 DNA sequence: TGCGCCAGCAGCCGGACAGCTCTGATGGCCCAGTACTTC. The rearrangement links TRBV5-1 to TRBJ2-5; TRBD1 might be the D (6 bases). Germline CDR1 SGHRS, CDR2 YFSETQ. The CDR3 has 13 residues. V dropped 4 bases and J dropped 9 bases, with 16 bases sitting between them. Complete variable domain (other parts from reference TRBV5-1 and TRBJ2-5): KAGVTQTPRYLIKTRGQQVTLSCSPISGHRSVSWYQQTPGQGLQFLFEYFSETQRNKGNFPGRFSGRQFSNSRSEMNVSTLELGDSALYLCASSRTALMAQYFGPGTRLLVL.

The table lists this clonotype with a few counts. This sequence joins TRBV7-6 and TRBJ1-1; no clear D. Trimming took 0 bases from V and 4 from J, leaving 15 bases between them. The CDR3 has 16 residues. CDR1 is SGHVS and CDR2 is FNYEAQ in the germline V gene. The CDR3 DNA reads TGTGCCAGCAGCTTAGCTTTACTTCGGCAGCCCACTGAAGCTTTCTTT. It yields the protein CASSLALLRQPTEAFF.

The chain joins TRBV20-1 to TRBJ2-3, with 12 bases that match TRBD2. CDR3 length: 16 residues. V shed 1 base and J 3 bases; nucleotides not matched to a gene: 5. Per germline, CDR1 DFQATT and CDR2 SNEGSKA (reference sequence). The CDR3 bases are TGCAGTGCTAGAGCTCAGACTAGCGGGAGAACAGATACGCAGTATTTT. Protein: CSARAQTSGRTDTQYF.

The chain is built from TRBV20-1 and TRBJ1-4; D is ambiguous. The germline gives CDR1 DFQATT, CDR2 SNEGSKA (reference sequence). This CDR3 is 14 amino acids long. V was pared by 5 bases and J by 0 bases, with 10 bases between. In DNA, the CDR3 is TGCAGTGCTCTCTTAGGAGCAACTAATGAAAAACTGTTTTTT. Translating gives CSALLGATNEKLFF.

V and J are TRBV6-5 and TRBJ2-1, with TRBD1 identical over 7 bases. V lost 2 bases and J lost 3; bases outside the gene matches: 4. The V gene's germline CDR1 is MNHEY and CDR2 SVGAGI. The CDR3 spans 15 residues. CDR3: CASSYRWTGYNEQFF. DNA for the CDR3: TGTGCCAGCAGTTACAGGTGGACAGGCTACAATGAGCAGTTCTTC.

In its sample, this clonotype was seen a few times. Here the CDR3 DNA reads TGCGCCAGCAGCGGGGGAGACGGAGAGACCCAGTACTTC. It specifies CASSGGDGETQYF. The chain joins TRBV5-1 to TRBJ2-5; tentatively, D is TRBD1 or TRBD2 (5 bases each). This CDR3 spans 13 amino acids. Germline CDR1 and CDR2: SGHRS and YFSETQ. V was pared by 4 bases and J by 4 bases, with 11 bases between. Based on the CDR3 plus reference TRBV5-1 and TRBJ2-5, the full variable domain is KAGVTQTPRYLIKTRGQQVTLSCSPISGHRSVSWYQQTPGQGLQFLFEYFSETQRNKGNFPGRFSGRQFSNSRSEMNVSTLELGDSALYLCASSGGDGETQYFGPGTRLLVL.

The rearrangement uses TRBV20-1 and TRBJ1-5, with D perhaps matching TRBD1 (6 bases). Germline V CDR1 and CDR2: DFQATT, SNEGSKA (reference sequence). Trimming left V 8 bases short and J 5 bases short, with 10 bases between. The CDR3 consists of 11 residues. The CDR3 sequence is CSYRADQPQHF. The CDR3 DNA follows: TGCAGTTACAGGGCCGATCAGCCCCAGCATTTT.

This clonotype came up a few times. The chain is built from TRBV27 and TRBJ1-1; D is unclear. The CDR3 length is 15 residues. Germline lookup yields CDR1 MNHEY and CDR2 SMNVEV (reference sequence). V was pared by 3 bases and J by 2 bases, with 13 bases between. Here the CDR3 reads CASSFSLTVNTEAFF. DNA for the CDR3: TGTGCCAGCAGTTTCTCATTGACCGTTAACACTGAAGCTTTCTTT.

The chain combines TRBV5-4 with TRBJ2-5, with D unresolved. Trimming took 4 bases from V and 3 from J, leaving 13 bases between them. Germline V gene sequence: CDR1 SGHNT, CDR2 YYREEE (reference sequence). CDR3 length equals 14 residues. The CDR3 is CASSPPGTEETQYF. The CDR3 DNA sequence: TGTGCCAGCAGCCCGCCTGGCACGGAAGAGACCCAGTACTTC.

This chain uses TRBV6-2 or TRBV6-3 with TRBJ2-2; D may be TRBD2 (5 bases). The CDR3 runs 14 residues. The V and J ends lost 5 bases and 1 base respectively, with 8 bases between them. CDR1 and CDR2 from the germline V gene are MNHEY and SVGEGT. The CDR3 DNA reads TGTGCCAGCAGTCCTCGGGGGAACACCGGGGAGCTGTTTTTT. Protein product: CASSPRGNTGELFF.

The CDR3 loop is CSARDRAGATDTQYF. For the CDR3, the DNA is TGCAGTGCTAGAGATCGGGCGGGGGCCACAGATACGCAGTATTTT. The chain employs TRBV20-1 and TRBJ2-3; tentatively, D is TRBD2 (7 bases). The V end was cut by 0 bases, the J end by 2 bases, with 12 bases between. The germline V gene encodes CDR1 DFQATT and CDR2 SNEGSKA (reference sequence). The CDR3 is 15 amino acids.

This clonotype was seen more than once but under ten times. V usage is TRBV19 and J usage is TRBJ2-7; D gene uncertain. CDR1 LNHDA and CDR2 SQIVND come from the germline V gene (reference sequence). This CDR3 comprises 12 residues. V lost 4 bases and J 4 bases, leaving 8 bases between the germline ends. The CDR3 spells CASSSIGYEQYF. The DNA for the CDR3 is TGTGCCAGTAGTAGTATCGGATACGAGCAGTACTTC.

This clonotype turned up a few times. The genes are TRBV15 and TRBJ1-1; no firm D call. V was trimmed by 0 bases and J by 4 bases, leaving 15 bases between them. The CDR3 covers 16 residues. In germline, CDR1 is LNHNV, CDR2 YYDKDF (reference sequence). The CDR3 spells CATSRDRAAPTTEAFF. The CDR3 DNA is TGTGCCACCAGCAGAGATCGGGCAGCGCCGACCACTGAAGCTTTCTTT.

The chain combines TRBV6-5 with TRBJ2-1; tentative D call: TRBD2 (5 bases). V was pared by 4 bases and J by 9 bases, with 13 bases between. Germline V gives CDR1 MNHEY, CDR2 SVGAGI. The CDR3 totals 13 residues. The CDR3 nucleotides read TGTGCCAGCAGTTCCCCTAGCCTTGGTGAGCAGTTCTTC. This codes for CASSSPSLGEQFF.

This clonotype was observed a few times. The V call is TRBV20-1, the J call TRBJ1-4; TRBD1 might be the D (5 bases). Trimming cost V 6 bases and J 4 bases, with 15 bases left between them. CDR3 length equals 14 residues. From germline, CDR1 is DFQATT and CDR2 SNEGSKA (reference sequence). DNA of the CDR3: TGCAGTGCCCTCGGGACGGGGAGTAATGAAAAACTGTTTTTT. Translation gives CSALGTGSNEKLFF.

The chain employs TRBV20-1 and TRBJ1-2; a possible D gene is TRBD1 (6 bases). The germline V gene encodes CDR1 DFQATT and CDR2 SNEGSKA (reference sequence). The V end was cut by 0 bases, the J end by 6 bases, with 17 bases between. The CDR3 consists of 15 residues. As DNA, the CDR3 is TGCAGTGCTAGAGATGCGGGGGGCGTTCAGGATGGCTACACCTTC. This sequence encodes CSARDAGGVQDGYTF.

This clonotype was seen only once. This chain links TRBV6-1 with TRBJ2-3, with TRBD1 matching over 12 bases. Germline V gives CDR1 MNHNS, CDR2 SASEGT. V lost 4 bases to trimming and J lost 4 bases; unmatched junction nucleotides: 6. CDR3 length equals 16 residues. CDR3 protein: CASSGPGQGAPDTQYF. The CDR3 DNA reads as TGTGCCAGCAGTGGTCCGGGACAGGGGGCTCCAGATACGCAGTATTTT.

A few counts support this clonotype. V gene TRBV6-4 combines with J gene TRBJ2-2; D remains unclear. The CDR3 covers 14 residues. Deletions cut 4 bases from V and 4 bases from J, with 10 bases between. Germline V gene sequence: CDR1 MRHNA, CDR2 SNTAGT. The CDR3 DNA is TGTGCCAGCAGTGCCAGGTCGGGCACCGGGGAGCTGTTTTTT. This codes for CASSARSGTGELFF.

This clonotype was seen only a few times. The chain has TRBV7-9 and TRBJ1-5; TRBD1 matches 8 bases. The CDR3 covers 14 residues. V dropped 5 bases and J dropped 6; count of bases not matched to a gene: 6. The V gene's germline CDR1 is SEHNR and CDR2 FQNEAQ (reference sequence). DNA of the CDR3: TGTGCCAGCAGCCCTGGGACAGGAGGTCAGCCCCAGCATTTT. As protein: CASSPGTGGQPQHF. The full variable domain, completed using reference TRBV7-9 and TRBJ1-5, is DTGVSQNPRHKITKRGQNVTFRCDPISEHNRLYWYRQTLGQGPEFLTYFQNEAQLEKSRLLSDRFSAERPKGSFSTLEIQRTEQGDSAMYLCASSPGTGGQPQHFGDGTRLSIL.

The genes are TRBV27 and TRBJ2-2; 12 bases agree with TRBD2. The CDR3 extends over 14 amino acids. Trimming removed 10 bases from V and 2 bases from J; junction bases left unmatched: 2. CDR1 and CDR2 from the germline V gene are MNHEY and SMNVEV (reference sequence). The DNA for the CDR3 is TGTGCCACGACTAGCGGGAGTAACACCGGGGAGCTGTTTTTT. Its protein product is CATTSGSNTGELFF.

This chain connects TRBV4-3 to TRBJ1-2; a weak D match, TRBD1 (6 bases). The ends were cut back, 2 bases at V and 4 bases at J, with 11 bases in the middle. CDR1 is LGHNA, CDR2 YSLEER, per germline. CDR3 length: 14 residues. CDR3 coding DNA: TGCGCCAGCAGCCAAAGTCGGGGGCCCTATGGCTACACCTTC. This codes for CASSQSRGPYGYTF.